This TCR beta chain derives from a study of shared clonotypes between healthy human individuals. Produced via immunoSEQ multiplex PCR; TCRdb's table is partial and in-frame only. Here the sample spans about 2.4 million clones, roughly 92% being singletons. About this clone: Its antigen remains unidentified. This CDR3 is also generated by other DNA sequences in the sample.

The germline gives CDR1 SGHTA, CDR2 FQGNSA. Deletions cut 1 base from V and 2 bases from J, with 5 bases between. The CDR3 is 13 amino acids. General study findings and limits: Sampling involved blood alone; tissue repertoires likely differ.

This receptor was obtained from a man younger than 30 in good health. Sequencing was carried out using naive CD4+ T cells sorted from blood. Subset reported: CD45RA+ positively selected. The gene calls are TRBV7-2 and TRBJ2-5; D is possibly TRBD2 (5 bases). The CDR3 sequence: CASSLGLQETQYF. The CDR3 nucleotides are TGTGCCAGCAGCTTAGGACTACAAGAGACCCAGTACTTC. The full variable domain, completed using reference TRBV7-2 and TRBJ2-5, is GAGVSQSPSNKVTEKGKDVELRCDPISGHTALYWYRQSLGQGLEFLIYFQGNSAPDKSGLPSDRFSAERTGGSVSTLTIQRTQQEDSAVYLCASSLGLQETQYFGPGTRLLVL.